A selection of T cell receptor beta chains follows, all from one sample in a study of human T cells and chemical hapten exposure. TCRdb re-analysed the RACE reads in MiXCR, keeping a single row per CDR3 protein. The repertoire consists of about 40,000 distinct CDR3 sequences, with more than 8.5% occurring once and the leading ten covering over 14%. The sequencing used whole blood, collected in connection with sensitization to the hapten diphenylcyclopropenone (DPC). The receptors come from a woman aged 35 to 49 with alopecia areata. Some clones in this sample may be carry-over from other donors' samples. The CDR3 runs from the conserved cysteine through the conserved F or W. The order of the fields is D gene, clone size, V gene, J gene, CDR3 protein, CDR3 DNA. The D gene is left open where the match is weak. Size tells how often a clone was seen (once, few, many) or the class of an expanded clone, and some rows leave it out.

TRBD2,many,TRBV28,TRBJ2-3,CASSLYPRGRGGVDTQYF,TGTGCCAGCAGTTTATACCCCCGCGGGCGGGGGGGCGTAGATACGCAGTATTTT
NA,many,TRBV20-1,TRBJ2-2,CSARRSLASAGELFF,TGCAGTGCTAGAAGGAGTCTAGCTAGCGCCGGGGAGCTGTTTTTT
TRBD2,many,TRBV5-1,TRBJ2-5,CASSLLLAGDETQYF,TGCGCCAGCAGCTTGCTGCTAGCGGGGGATGAGACCCAGTACTTC
NA,NA,TRBV6-6,TRBJ2-7,CASSPGTGFSYEQYF,TGTGCCAGCAGTCCCGGTACAGGTTTCTCCTACGAGCAGTACTTC
NA,NA,TRBV10-3,TRBJ2-1,CAISATRSFEQFF,TGTGCCATCAGCGCGACCAGGTCCTTCGAGCAGTTCTTC
NA,many,TRBV5-1,TRBJ2-1,CASSWANEQFF,TGCGCCAGCAGCTGGGCGAATGAGCAGTTCTTC
NA,NA,TRBV19,TRBJ2-7,CASSTRQEATSYEQYF,TGTGCCAGTAGTACGAGACAGGAGGCGACCTCCTACGAGCAGTACTTC
NA,many,TRBV10-3,TRBJ1-4,CAISGDFNEKLFF,TGTGCCATCAGCGGGGATTTTAATGAAAAACTGTTTTTT
TRBD2,many,TRBV20-1,TRBJ2-3,CSARDPSAGDTDTQYF,TGCAGTGCTAGAGACCCCTCCGCGGGGGACACAGATACGCAGTATTTT
NA,many,TRBV7-9,TRBJ1-1,CASSLEGSTEAFF,TGTGCCAGCAGCTTAGAAGGGAGCACTGAAGCTTTCTTT
NA,many,TRBV29-1,TRBJ2-2,CSVMTGSSGELFF,TGCAGCGTGATGACAGGATCGTCCGGGGAGCTGTTTTTT
TRBD1,many,TRBV6-4,TRBJ2-3,CASSEGQTETDTQYF,TGTGCCAGCAGTGAGGGACAGACAGAAACAGATACGCAGTATTTT
TRBD2,many,TRBV27,TRBJ2-3,CASSLTGGGVTDTQYF,TGTGCCAGCAGTTTAACGGGCGGGGGAGTCACAGATACGCAGTATTTT
NA,many,TRBV19,TRBJ1-2,CATLGRTIYGYTF,TGTGCTACCTTAGGGCGGACGATTTATGGCTACACCTTC
NA,many,TRBV9,TRBJ1-6,CASSAGNSPLHF,TGTGCCAGCAGCGCAGGGAATTCACCCCTCCACTTT
TRBD1,NA,TRBV7-6,TRBJ1-6,CASSQTGENSPLHF,TGTGCCAGCAGCCAGACAGGGGAGAACTCACCCCTCCACTTT
TRBD1,many,TRBV12-3/TRBV12-4,TRBJ2-7,CASSSHRQGIGAEQYF,TGTGCCAGCAGTTCTCACCGACAGGGGATAGGGGCCGAGCAGTACTTC
NA,few,TRBV29-1,TRBJ1-5,CSVGGRGSNQPQHF,TGCAGCGTTGGCGGGCGGGGGAGCAATCAGCCCCAGCATTTT
NA,many,TRBV11-3,TRBJ2-1,CASSLNSLNEQFF,TGTGCCAGCAGCTTAAATAGTCTGAATGAGCAGTTCTTC
TRBD2,NA,TRBV6-1,TRBJ2-4,CASTFMLAEQNIQYF,TGTGCCAGCACCTTTATGCTAGCGGAACAAAACATTCAGTACTTC
TRBD1,many,TRBV7-9,TRBJ2-6,CASRQGAFGANVLTF,TGTGCCAGCAGACAGGGGGCATTTGGGGCCAACGTCCTGACTTTC
NA,many,TRBV20-1,TRBJ1-1,CSGLRDTHTEAFF,TGCAGTGGATTAAGGGACACTCACACTGAAGCTTTCTTT
NA,many,TRBV7-2,TRBJ1-1,CASTSVGYGTEAFF,TGTGCCAGCACCTCCGTGGGGTATGGGACTGAAGCTTTCTTT
NA,many,TRBV21-1,TRBJ1-6,CASSKGVFIPRGHSPLHF,TGTGCCAGCAGCAAAGGGGTCTTTATCCCTAGGGGTCATTCACCCCTCCACTTT
NA,NA,TRBV20-1,TRBJ2-5,CSATAGVGTQYF,TGCAGTGCTACAGCAGGGGTAGGGACCCAGTACTTC
NA,few,TRBV6-2/TRBV6-3,TRBJ1-3,CASSYGRPSSGNTIYF,TGTGCCAGCAGTTACGGGCGGCCGAGCTCTGGAAACACCATATATTTT
NA,many,TRBV12-3/TRBV12-4,TRBJ1-5,CASSSSSNQPQHF,TGTGCCAGCAGCTCATCCTCTAATCAGCCCCAGCATTTT
NA,NA,TRBV7-9,TRBJ1-4,CASSVWETAVGREKLFF,TGTGCCAGCAGCGTCTGGGAAACTGCAGTGGGTCGAGAAAAACTGTTTTTT
TRBD1,NA,TRBV19,TRBJ1-1,CASSRQGTNTEAFF,TGTGCCAGTAGTAGACAGGGCACGAACACTGAAGCTTTCTTT
NA,few,TRBV12-3/TRBV12-4,TRBJ2-3,CASSLDQSYITDTQYF,TGTGCCAGCAGTTTAGACCAGTCATACATCACAGATACGCAGTATTTT
NA,many,TRBV18,TRBJ1-5,CASSPGRGGNQPQHF,TGTGCCAGCTCACCGGGGAGGGGTGGCAATCAGCCCCAGCATTTT
TRBD1,NA,TRBV4-1,TRBJ2-7,CASSQGQATYEQYF,TGCGCCAGCAGCCAGGGACAGGCGACCTACGAGCAGTACTTC
NA,few,TRBV29-1,TRBJ1-1,CSAGRGEAFF,TGCAGCGCTGGCCGAGGCGAAGCTTTCTTT
NA,many,TRBV2,TRBJ1-4,CASSAPGGAGEKLFF,TGTGCCAGCAGTGCTCCCGGGGGCGCCGGTGAAAAACTGTTTTTT
TRBD1,NA,TRBV6-1,TRBJ2-6,CANGQGGSGANVLTF,TGTGCCAACGGACAGGGGGGCTCTGGGGCCAACGTCCTGACTTTC
NA,few,TRBV5-1,TRBJ2-5,CASSQDGGAETQYF,TGCGCCAGCAGTCAGGACGGGGGCGCGGAGACCCAGTACTTC
NA,NA,TRBV7-2,TRBJ1-4,CASRSQGTATNEKLFF,TGTGCCAGCAGGTCACAGGGAACTGCAACTAATGAAAAACTGTTTTTT
NA,many,TRBV6-5,TRBJ1-4,CASSYSRGASEKLFF,TGTGCCAGCAGTTACTCACGGGGGGCCAGTGAAAAACTGTTTTTT
NA,NA,TRBV29-1,TRBJ2-1,CSVDPGYEQFF,TGCAGCGTTGACCCCGGGTACGAGCAGTTCTTC
NA,many,TRBV4-1,TRBJ1-2,CASSPWAGSGYTF,TGCGCCAGCAGCCCATGGGCAGGCTCGGGCTACACCTTC
NA,many,TRBV19,TRBJ2-6,CASFGTGRISGANVLTF,TGTGCCAGTTTTGGTACAGGGAGGATCTCTGGGGCCAACGTCCTGACTTTC
NA,many,TRBV12-3/TRBV12-4,TRBJ1-2,CASSFTRYGYTF,TGTGCCAGCAGTTTCACCCGCTATGGCTACACCTTC
NA,few,TRBV20-1,TRBJ2-1,CSARDGSSYNEQFF,TGCAGTGCTCGAGACGGAAGCTCCTACAATGAGCAGTTCTTC
NA,NA,TRBV27,TRBJ2-7,CASSPREMGTYEQYF,TGTGCCAGCAGTCCCAGGGAAATGGGGACCTACGAGCAGTACTTC
NA,many,TRBV28,TRBJ2-3,CASSPGASTDTQYF,TGTGCCAGCAGTCCGGGTGCTAGCACAGATACGCAGTATTTT
TRBD2,many,TRBV3-1,TRBJ2-1,CASSQDLLQRGAGNEQFF,TGTGCCAGCAGCCAAGATCTCTTGCAGCGGGGGGCGGGTAATGAGCAGTTCTTC
NA,NA,TRBV4-2,TRBJ2-7,CASSQEFSRGRYEQYF,TGTGCCAGCAGCCAAGAGTTTAGCAGGGGCCGCTACGAGCAGTACTTC
NA,many,TRBV12-3/TRBV12-4,TRBJ2-5,CASTTGAQETQYF,TGTGCCAGCACCACGGGGGCCCAAGAGACCCAGTACTTC
NA,many,TRBV25-1,TRBJ1-1,CASSETGRTEAFF,TGTGCCAGCAGTGAAACAGGGAGGACTGAAGCTTTCTTT
TRBD2,many,TRBV4-3,TRBJ2-7,CASSQRLWTSPPEQYF,TGCGCCAGCAGCCAGAGACTCTGGACTAGCCCACCCGAGCAGTACTTC
NA,medium-sized,TRBV6-1,TRBJ1-1,CASSEALGGGPEAFF,TGTGCCAGCAGTGAAGCGCTGGGGGGGGGCCCTGAAGCTTTCTTT
NA,many,TRBV7-6,TRBJ2-1,CASSPTGSGDNEQFF,TGTGCCAGCAGCCCGACGGGGTCGGGGGACAATGAGCAGTTCTTC
TRBD1,many,TRBV12-3/TRBV12-4,TRBJ1-5,CASSGTGGSNQPQHF,TGTGCCAGCAGTGGGACAGGGGGATCAAATCAGCCCCAGCATTTT
NA,few,TRBV5-5,TRBJ2-1,CVSSLIGGPYNEQFF,TGTGTCAGCAGCTTGATCGGGGGGCCCTACAATGAGCAGTTCTTC
TRBD2,many,TRBV9,TRBJ2-1,CASSPLFAGGGEQFF,TGTGCCAGCAGCCCCCTTTTTGCGGGGGGGGGTGAGCAGTTCTTC
TRBD2,many,TRBV10-3,TRBJ2-1,CAISAGTSGGNEQFF,TGTGCCATCAGTGCCGGGACTAGCGGGGGCAATGAGCAGTTCTTC
NA,many,TRBV7-2,TRBJ2-1,CASSLDSSYNEQFF,TGTGCCAGCAGCTTAGACAGCTCCTACAATGAGCAGTTCTTC
NA,many,TRBV6-4,TRBJ2-2,CASSAQGGTGELFF,TGTGCCAGCAGCGCTCAGGGGGGCACCGGGGAGCTGTTTTTT
NA,NA,TRBV29-1,TRBJ1-1,CSVEVQDYTEAFF,TGCAGCGTTGAAGTTCAGGATTACACTGAAGCTTTCTTT